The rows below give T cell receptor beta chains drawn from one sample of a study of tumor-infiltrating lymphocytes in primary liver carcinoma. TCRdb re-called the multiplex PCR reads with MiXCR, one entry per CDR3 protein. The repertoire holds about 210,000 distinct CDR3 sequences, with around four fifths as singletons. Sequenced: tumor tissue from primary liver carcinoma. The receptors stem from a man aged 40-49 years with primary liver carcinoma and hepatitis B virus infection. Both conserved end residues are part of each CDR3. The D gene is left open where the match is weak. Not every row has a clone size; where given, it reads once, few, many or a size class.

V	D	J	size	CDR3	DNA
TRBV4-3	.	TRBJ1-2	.	CASSQDTRGPHGYIF	TGTGCCAGCAGTCAAGATACGCGGGGGCCTCATGGCTACATCTTC
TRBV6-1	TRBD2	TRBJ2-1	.	CASIEGAGGYNEQIF	TGTGCCAGCATTGAAGGAGCGGGAGGATACAATGAGCAGATCTTC
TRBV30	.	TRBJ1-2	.	CTWTWNRLSYTF	TGTACCTGGACCTGGAACAGGCTCAGCTACACCTTC
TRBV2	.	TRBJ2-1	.	CASSEAGLGEITYNEQFF	TGTGCCAGCAGTGAAGCAGGTCTGGGGGAAATCACCTACAATGAGCAGTTCTTC
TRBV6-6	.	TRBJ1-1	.	CVSSQTETGAFF	TGTGTCAGCAGCCAGACAGAAACTGGAGCTTTCTTT
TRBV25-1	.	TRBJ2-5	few	CVSSLNSETQYF	TGTGTCAGCAGTCTAAATTCAGAGACCCAGTACTTC
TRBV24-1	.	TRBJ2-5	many	CATSDLGTAGETQYF	TGTGCCACCAGTGATTTGGGGACAGCGGGGGAGACCCAGTACTTC
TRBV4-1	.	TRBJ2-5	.	CASSQDDKETQYF	TGCGCCAGTAGCCAAGACGACAAAGAGACCCAGTACTTC
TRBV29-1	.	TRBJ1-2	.	CSVFGRTNHGYTF	TGCAGCGTTTTCGGACGGACTAACCATGGCTACACCTTC
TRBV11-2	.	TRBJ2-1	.	CASSLGYRASTYNEQLF	TGTGCCAGCAGCTTAGGTTACAGGGCGAGCACCTACAATGAGCAGCTCTTC
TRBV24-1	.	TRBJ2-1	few	CATSESLSSPVAGEQFF	TGTGCCACCAGTGAAAGCCTTAGCTCCCCCGTAGCTGGTGAGCAGTTCTTC
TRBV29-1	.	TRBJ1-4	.	CSIVMVEGEKLFF	TGTAGCATTGTGATGGTAGAGGGGGAAAAACTGTTTTTT
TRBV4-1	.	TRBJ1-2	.	CASSLAGHGNGGYTF	TGCGCCAGTAGCCTCGCGGGCCATGGGAACGGTGGCTACACCTTC
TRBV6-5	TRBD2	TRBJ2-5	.	CASTRTELVAGGPSETQYF	TGTGCCAGTACACGGACGGAGTTGGTAGCGGGAGGGCCGTCAGAGACCCAGTACTTC
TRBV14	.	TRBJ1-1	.	CASSQGPGIEVFF	TGTGCCAGCAGCCAAGGACCGGGGATAGAAGTTTTCTTT
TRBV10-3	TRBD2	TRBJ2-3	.	CAIGVSNGSGQSDTQYF	TGTGCCATCGGTGTATCAAACGGTAGCGGGCAGTCAGATACGCAGTATTTT
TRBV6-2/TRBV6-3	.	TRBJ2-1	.	CVSTSSQSQGHYIEQFF	TGTGTCAGCACTTCATCACAGTCCCAGGGGCACTACATTGAGCAGTTCTTC
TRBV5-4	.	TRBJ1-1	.	CDSISEQGTIEAFF	TGTGACAGCATATCCGAGCAGGGGACTATTGAAGCTTTCTTT
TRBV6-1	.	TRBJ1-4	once	CASSGVGLATNVKLFF	TGTGCCAGCAGTGGAGTGGGTCTGGCAACTAATGTAAAACTGTTTTTT
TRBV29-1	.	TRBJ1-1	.	CSVEGGYKVNTEAFF	TGCAGCGTTGAAGGAGGGTACAAAGTGAACACTGAAGCTTTCTTT
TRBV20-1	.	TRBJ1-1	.	CSTNRPTEAFF	TGCAGTACCAATCGACCCACTGAAGCTTTCTTT
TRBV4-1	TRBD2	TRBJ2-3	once	CSSSQDAGGPGDTKYF	TGCTCCAGCAGTCAAGATGCGGGAGGGCCGGGAGATACGAAGTATTTT
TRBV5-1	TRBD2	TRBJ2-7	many	CASSREGPEQYF	TGCGCCAGCAGCCGGGAGGGCCCCGAGCAGTACTTC
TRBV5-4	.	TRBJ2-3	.	CTSSLAGTVSDTQYF	TGTACCAGCAGCTTGGCGGGGACCGTGTCAGATACGCAGTATTTT
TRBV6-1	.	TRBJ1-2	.	CASSPQGIGGYTF	TGTGCCAGCAGTCCCCAGGGGATCGGTGGCTATACCTTC
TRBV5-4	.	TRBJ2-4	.	CVGSLEAGGKNIQYF	TGTGTCGGCAGCTTGGAGGCAGGCGGAAAAAACATTCAGTACTTC
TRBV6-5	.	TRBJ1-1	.	CTSSGTHTESFF	TGCACCAGCAGTGGGACACACACTGAATCTTTCTTT
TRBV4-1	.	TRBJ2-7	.	CASSQVGPNSYELYF	TGCGCCAGCAGTCAAGTCGGGCCCAACTCCTACGAGCTATACTTC
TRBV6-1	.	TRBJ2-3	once	CASSPHVMREEIDTQYF	TGTGCAAGCAGTCCCCACGTCATGAGGGAGGAAATAGATACGCAGTATTTT
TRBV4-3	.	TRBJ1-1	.	CASSHVGRGMNTEAFF	TGCGCCAGCAGCCATGTGGGCAGGGGAATGAACACTGAAGCTTTCTTT
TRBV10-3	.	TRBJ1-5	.	CATSEVLQGQPQHF	TGTGCCACCAGCGAGGTACTCCAAGGTCAGCCCCAGCATTTT
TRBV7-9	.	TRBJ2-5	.	CARSLSRGEETQYF	TGTGCCAGGAGCTTATCCAGGGGAGAAGAAACCCAGTACTTC
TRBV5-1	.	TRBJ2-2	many	CASSLAGRALDGELFF	TGCGCCAGCAGCTTGGCGGGCAGGGCCCTTGACGGGGAGCTGTTTTTT
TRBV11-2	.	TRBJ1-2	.	CASRLDRTAYGYTF	TGTGCTAGCAGATTAGATCGGACAGCTTATGGCTACACCTTC
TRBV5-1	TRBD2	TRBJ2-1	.	CARSLLAGGYEQFF	TGCGCCAGATCTCTTCTAGCGGGAGGTTATGAGCAATTCTTC